This T cell receptor (beta chain) is drawn from a study of T cells of healthy individuals. This CDR3 comprises 12 residues. The germline V and J ends were trimmed by 7 bases and 8 bases, with 15 bases remaining between them. Germline V lookup: CDR1 SGDLS, CDR2 YYNGEE. TCRdb re-derived calls from the 5' RACE reads in MiXCR, one entry per CDR3 protein. Of around 100,000 distinct CDR3 sequences in the sample, approximately 15% were seen once. The chain joins TRBV9 to TRBJ1-2, with a weak D call TRBD1 (6 bases). This sequence was found in a human donor in good health. The CDR3 DNA reads TGTGCCAGCGATGGGGGCCGGGAGGGCTACACCTTC. Amino acids: CASDGGREGYTF. Full variable domain (rest looked up from reference TRBV9 and TRBJ1-2): DSGVTQTPKHLITATGQRVTLRCSPRSGDLSVYWYQQSLDQGLQFLIQYYNGEERAKGNILERFSAQQFPDLHSELNLSSLELGDSALYFCASDGGREGYTFGSGTRLTVV.